This T cell receptor beta chain originates from a study of shared clonotypes between healthy human individuals. Turning to the study itself: CD4 naive and CD4 memory each took three plates per donor, while CD8 naive took two and CD8 memory one.

Study results and limitations: Relative to clonotypes present in all four donors, those not shared had lower generation probabilities. Across subsets, estimated richness was generally greater for naive than for memory populations.

Trimming removed 1 base at V and 6 bases at J, with 9 bases between. The CDR3 loop spans 14 amino acids. Germline CDR1 is SGHVS and CDR2 is FNYEAQ. CD45RO-negative CD8 cells positively selected for CCR7 made up the naive population, which excluded terminally differentiated effector memory CD45RA+ cells. Some clones are missing from TCRdb's copy, which holds only in-frame ones; the method was immunoSEQ multiplex PCR. This table has under 1 million clones, 90% to 97% appearing once. Comments on this clone: Antigen specificity is unknown.

This rearrangement joins TRBV7-6 to TRBJ2-2; D call uncertain. The sequence derives from a man aged 25 to 40 in good health. Source material: naive CD8+ T cells sorted from blood. DNA for the CDR3: TGTGCCAGCAGCTTAGACGGCTCCGCCGGGGAGCTGTTTTTT. Residues: CASSLDGSAGELFF.